This T cell receptor beta chain is drawn from a study of cytomegalovirus exposure and HLA in healthy donors. Regarding the study as a whole: With high specificity and sensitivity, the classifier reportedly diagnosed cytomegalovirus status. It was about 150 TCR beta chains that were listed as cytomegalovirus-associated. In a later analysis, DRB1 alleles had the most associated TCRs; HLA-C alleles the fewest.

V lost 2 bases to trimming and J lost 6 bases, with 13 bases between them. CDR1 and CDR2 (germline): MNHEY, SVGAGI. The CDR3 has 14 amino acids. PCR was performed using 60 Vbeta and 13 Jbeta primers. The method was immunoSEQ multiplex PCR; TCRdb's version includes in-frame clones alone and lacks a portion of them. The sample shows 95,000 to 110,000 clones, 75% to 85% of them seen only once. This clone was detected only once. Its cognate antigen is unknown. The chain couples TRBV6-5 to TRBJ1-2; perhaps TRBD1 as D (6 bases). The sequencing input was PBMCs. This clonotype was sampled from a young woman in good health and CMV-seropositive. CDR3 loop: CASSYQTGLDGYTF. The CDR3 DNA is TGTGCCAGCAGTTACCAAACAGGGCTAGATGGCTACACCTTC.